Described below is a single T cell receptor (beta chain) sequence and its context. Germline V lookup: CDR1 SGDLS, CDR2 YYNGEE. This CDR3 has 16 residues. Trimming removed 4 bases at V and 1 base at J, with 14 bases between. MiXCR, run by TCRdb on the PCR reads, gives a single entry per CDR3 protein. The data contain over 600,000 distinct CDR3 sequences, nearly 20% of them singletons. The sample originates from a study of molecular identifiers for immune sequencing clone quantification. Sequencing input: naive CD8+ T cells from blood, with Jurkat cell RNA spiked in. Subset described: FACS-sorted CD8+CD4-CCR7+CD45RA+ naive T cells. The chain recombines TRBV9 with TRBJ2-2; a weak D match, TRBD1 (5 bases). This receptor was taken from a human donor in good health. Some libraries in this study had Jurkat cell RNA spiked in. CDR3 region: CASSSSWQGNTGELFF. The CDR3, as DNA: TGTGCCAGCAGCTCGAGTTGGCAGGGGAACACCGGGGAGCTGTTTTTT.